The 13 T cell receptor beta chains given below trace back to one sample, sequenced in a study of blood T cell repertoires in COVID-19. Data came from immunoSEQ multiplex PCR; TCRdb stores just in-frame clones and leaves some out. Seen here are roughly 280,000 clones, around nine tenths observed once, and the top ten hold over 8%. The source material was peripheral blood. The source of these receptors is a man aged 40-50 years with active or convalescent COVID-19.

This rearrangement joins TRBV3-1 (or the pseudogene TRBV3-2) to TRBJ2-1; the D is unclear. Germline V gene data show CDR1 as LGHDT and CDR2 as YNNKEL (reference sequence). The CDR3 covers 17 residues. With 0 bases removed from V and 0 bases from J, the gap between germline ends came to 12 bases. CDR3 protein: CASSQDLGASSYNEQFF. The DNA of the CDR3 is TGTGCCAGCAGCCAAGATCTTGGTGCTAGCTCCTACAATGAGCAGTTCTTC.

V and J are TRBV7-8 and TRBJ1-4; weak D call: TRBD1 (5 bases). Trimming shortened V by 3 bases and J by 7 bases, and 21 bases separated the two germline ends. The CDR3 is 17 residues long. Germline V lookup: CDR1 SGHVS, CDR2 FQNEAQ. CDR3 residues: CASSLELLGATIEKLFF. The CDR3, as DNA: TGTGCCAGCAGCTTGGAACTTCTAGGGGCCACCATTGAAAAACTGTTTTTT. The whole variable domain, remainder taken from reference TRBV7-8 and TRBJ1-4, is GAGVSQSPRYKVAKRGQDVALRCDPISGHVSLFWYQQALGQGPEFLTYFQNEAQLDKSGLPSDRFFAERPEGSVSTLKIQRTQQEDSAVYLCASSLELLGATIEKLFFGSGTQLSVL.

This clone was seen only a few times. The CDR3, as DNA: TGCGCCAGCAGCTTCGACCAGGGGACCCTCCACTTT. The encoded protein is CASSFDQGTLHF. The chain joins TRBV5-1 to TRBJ1-6, with a tentative D call TRBD1 (6 bases). Germline loops: CDR1 SGHRS, CDR2 YFSETQ. Trimming shortened V by 2 bases and J by 14 bases, and 11 bases separated the two germline ends. The CDR3 runs 12 residues.

This clone has only one observation. The genes are TRBV12-5 and TRBJ1-5; possibly TRBD1 for D (6 bases). Trimming pared 6 bases from V and 6 bases from J, leaving 9 bases between. The CDR3 is 12 amino acids. In germline, CDR1 is LGHNT, CDR2 FRNRAP. In DNA form, the CDR3 reads TGTGCTAGTGGACCGGACAGTCAGCCCCAGCATTTT. Its translation: CASGPDSQPQHF.

This chain joins TRBV5-1 and TRBJ2-1; D is ambiguous. This CDR3 is 16 amino acids long. Trimming removed 1 base at V and 1 base at J, with 12 bases between. CDR1 is SGHRS, CDR2 YFSETQ, per germline. In DNA form, the CDR3 reads TGCGCCAGCAGCTTGCCAGATGGCACATCCTACAATGAGCAGTTCTTC. Protein sequence: CASSLPDGTSYNEQFF.

V usage is TRBV6-5 and J usage is TRBJ2-3; maybe TRBD1 (6 bases). The CDR3 covers 14 residues. Looked up from germline, CDR1 is MNHEY and CDR2 is SVGAGI. The ends were cut back, 7 bases at V and 5 bases at J, with 16 bases in the middle. This CDR3 reads CASNYQGPRDTQYF. The CDR3 nucleotides are TGTGCCAGCAACTATCAGGGGCCTAGAGATACGCAGTATTTT.

This clone appeared once. V usage is TRBV2 and J usage is TRBJ1-1; D might be TRBD1 (6 bases). The CDR3 length is 14 residues. The V gene's germline CDR1 is SNHLY and CDR2 FYNNEI. Trimming pared 6 bases from V and 10 bases from J, leaving 21 bases between. CDR3 DNA sequence: TGTGCCAGCAGCTACGATTATACAGGGCTGGTAGCTTTCTTT. This sequence encodes CASSYDYTGLVAFF.

The chain combines TRBV4-1 with TRBJ1-2; tentative D call: TRBD1 (6 bases). The CDR3 is 16 amino acids. Germline CDR1 reads MGHRA; CDR2 reads YSYEKL. Trimming took 2 bases from V and 4 from J, leaving 17 bases between them. The CDR3 loop reads CASSQTPGGLVYGYTF. The CDR3 bases are TGCGCCAGCAGCCAAACCCCCGGGGGGCTGGTCTATGGCTACACCTTC.

V and J are TRBV7-3 and TRBJ1-1, with TRBD1 matching 7 bases. The CDR3 totals 13 residues. Germline CDR1 is SGHTA and CDR2 is FQGTGA. V shed 6 bases and J 4 bases; nucleotides not matched to a gene: 5. CDR3: CASSYGQATEAFF. DNA for the CDR3: TGTGCCAGCAGTTACGGACAGGCCACTGAAGCTTTCTTT. Together with reference TRBV7-3 and TRBJ1-1, the CDR3 gives the full variable domain: GAGVSQTPSNKVTEKGKYVELRCDPISGHTALYWYRQSLGQGPEFLIYFQGTGAADDSGLPNDRFFAVRPEGSVSTLKIQRTERGDSAVYLCASSYGQATEAFFGQGTRLTVV.

This chain joins TRBV5-6 and TRBJ1-6; tentative D call: TRBD1 (5 bases). V lost 0 bases to trimming and J lost 3 bases, with 7 bases between them. From germline, CDR1 is SGHDT and CDR2 YYEEEE. The CDR3 is 15 amino acids. The CDR3 nucleotides are TGTGCCAGCAGCTTGGCGGGGGACTATAATTCACCCCTCCACTTT. This encodes CASSLAGDYNSPLHF.

The V gene is TRBV7-3, the J gene TRBJ2-3, with D possibly being TRBD2 (5 bases). The CDR3 covers 12 residues. Germline V gene sequence: CDR1 SGHTA, CDR2 FQGTGA. V lost 4 bases and J 5 bases, leaving 7 bases between the germline ends. The CDR3 DNA reads TGTGCCAGCAGCTCCCGGGGAGATACGCAGTATTTT. The encoded protein is CASSSRGDTQYF.

The chain has TRBV7-9 and TRBJ1-1; possible D gene TRBD1, 6 bases. The ends were cut back, 5 bases at V and 1 base at J, with 23 bases in the middle. The CDR3 is made up of 18 amino acids. The germline CDR1 and CDR2 sequences are SEHNR and FQNEAQ (reference sequence). Here the CDR3 reads CASSPKGTGFLRNTEAFF. CDR3 in DNA: TGTGCCAGCAGCCCAAAGGGCACAGGGTTTTTGAGGAACACTGAAGCTTTCTTT.

This chain uses TRBV5-4 with TRBJ2-3; D unresolved. The length of the CDR3 is 14 residues. Germline V gives CDR1 SGHNT, CDR2 YYREEE (reference sequence). The V gene lost 4 bases and the J gene lost 2 bases, with 11 bases spanning the gap. Here the CDR3 reads CASSMDQITDTQYF. CDR3 coding DNA: TGTGCCAGCAGCATGGACCAGATCACAGATACGCAGTATTTT.